This entry lists 7 T cell receptor beta chains sequenced from one sample in a study of blood T cell repertoires in COVID-19. TCRdb's table, derived via immunoSEQ multiplex PCR, lists solely in-frame clones and lacks some. Among some 330,000 clones listed, over 75% were seen once. The sequencing input was peripheral blood. These receptors originate from a woman between 45 and 60 years old with active or convalescent COVID-19.

This chain connects TRBV6-2 or TRBV6-3 to TRBJ2-7, with D possibly matching TRBD2 (5 bases). V was trimmed by 6 bases and J by 0 bases, leaving 18 bases between them. CDR1 is MNHEY, CDR2 SVGEGT, per germline. The CDR3 runs 16 residues. The CDR3 DNA sequence: TGTGCCAGCAGCAAGACTCGGCCCGAGGGCTCCTACGAGCAGTACTTC. Protein: CASSKTRPEGSYEQYF.

The chain links TRBV9 to TRBJ1-1, with D possibly being TRBD1 (6 bases). This CDR3 region has 15 residues. CDR1 and CDR2 (germline): SGDLS, YYNGEE. V lost 4 bases to trimming and J lost 0 bases, with 13 bases between them. The CDR3 region has the DNA TGTGCCAGCAGCTATCGGGGGGCAATGAACACTGAAGCTTTCTTT. This translates into CASSYRGAMNTEAFF. The full variable domain, completed using reference TRBV9 and TRBJ1-1, is DSGVTQTPKHLITATGQRVTLRCSPRSGDLSVYWYQQSLDQGLQFLIQYYNGEERAKGNILERFSAQQFPDLHSELNLSSLELGDSALYFCASSYRGAMNTEAFFGQGTRLTVV.

The chain couples TRBV12-3 or TRBV12-4 to TRBJ1-1; D is unclear. This CDR3 has 13 residues. V lost 3 bases and J lost 1, with 6 bases in between. CDR3 loop: CASSFLANTEAFF. CDR3 bases: TGTGCCAGCAGTTTTTTGGCGAACACTGAAGCTTTCTTT.

The genes are TRBV7-2 and TRBJ2-1; 14 nucleotides agree with TRBD2. The CDR3 consists of 16 residues. The V segment lost 4 bases and the J segment 8 bases; nucleotides outside the gene matches: 7. Per the germline V gene, CDR1 is SGHTA and CDR2 is FQGNSA. CDR3 loop: CASSSWTSGGLDEQFF. The DNA for the CDR3 is TGTGCCAGCAGCTCGTGGACTAGCGGGGGGCTCGATGAGCAGTTCTTC.

A single count supports this clone. The gene calls are TRBV3-1 (or the pseudogene TRBV3-2) and TRBJ1-2, with unresolved D. The V end lost 2 bases, the J end lost 2 bases, and 3 bases lay between the germline ends. CDR3 length: 12 residues. Germline CDR1 reads LGHDT; CDR2 reads YNNKEL (reference sequence). The CDR3 region has the DNA TGTGCCAGCAGCCAACAGAACTATGGCTACACCTTC. Protein product: CASSQQNYGYTF.

This chain links TRBV7-9 with TRBJ2-7; D unresolved. The germline CDR1 and CDR2 sequences are SEHNR and FQNEAQ (reference sequence). The V gene lost 4 bases and the J gene lost 0 bases, with 4 bases spanning the gap. The CDR3 totals 12 residues. In DNA form, the CDR3 reads TGTGCCAGCAGCTACACCTCCTACGAGCAGTACTTC. Its protein product is CASSYTSYEQYF.

This clone occurred once. The rearrangement uses TRBV13 and TRBJ2-5, with 13 positions matching TRBD2. The germline V gene has CDR1 PRHDT and CDR2 FYEKMQ (reference sequence). V was pared by 5 bases and J by 5 bases, with 5 bases of the junction left unmatched. The CDR3 length is 15 residues. The CDR3 DNA follows: TGTGCCAGCAGCCGGACTAGCGGGGGCTGGGAGACCCAGTACTTC. This codes for CASSRTSGGWETQYF. The full variable domain, rest sourced from reference TRBV13 and TRBJ2-5, is AAGVIQSPRHLIKEKRETATLKCYPIPRHDTVYWYQQGPGQDPQFLISFYEKMQSDKGSIPDRFSAQQFSDYHSELNMSSLELGDSALYFCASSRTSGGWETQYFGPGTRLLVL.